Sequencing of this TCR beta chain was carried out in a study of ipilimumab plus nivolumab after autologous stem cell transplantation. Germline V lookup: CDR1 LNHDA, CDR2 SQIVND (reference sequence). V lost 9 bases, J lost 4 bases, and 15 bases lay in between. This CDR3 is built from 13 residues. Measured with immunoSEQ multiplex PCR; TCRdb has only the in-frame clones, and not every one. The repertoire has tens of thousands of clones, over 80% of them found once; the top ten carry less than 2.5%. The source material was PBMCs, sampled in a trial of ipilimumab plus nivolumab as post-transplant consolidation. This TCR was sampled from a male donor with diffuse large B-cell lymphoma. V gene TRBV19 combines with J gene TRBJ1-2; no clear D. The CDR3 nucleotides read TGTGCCAGCATTGGGCCCCCTCGCTATGGCTACACCTTC. It translates to CASIGPPRYGYTF.